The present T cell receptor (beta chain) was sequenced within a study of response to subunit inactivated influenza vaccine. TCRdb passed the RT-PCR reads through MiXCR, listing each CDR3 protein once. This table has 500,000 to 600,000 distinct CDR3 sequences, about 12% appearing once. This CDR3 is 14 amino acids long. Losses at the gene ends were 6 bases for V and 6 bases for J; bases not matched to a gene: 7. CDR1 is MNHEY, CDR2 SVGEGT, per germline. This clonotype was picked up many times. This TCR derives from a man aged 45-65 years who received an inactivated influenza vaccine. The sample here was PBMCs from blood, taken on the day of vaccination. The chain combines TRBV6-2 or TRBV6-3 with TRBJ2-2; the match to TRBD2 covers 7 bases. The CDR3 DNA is TGTGCCAGCAGGCTAGCGGAATTCCCCGGGGAGCTGTTTTTT. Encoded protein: CASRLAEFPGELFF.